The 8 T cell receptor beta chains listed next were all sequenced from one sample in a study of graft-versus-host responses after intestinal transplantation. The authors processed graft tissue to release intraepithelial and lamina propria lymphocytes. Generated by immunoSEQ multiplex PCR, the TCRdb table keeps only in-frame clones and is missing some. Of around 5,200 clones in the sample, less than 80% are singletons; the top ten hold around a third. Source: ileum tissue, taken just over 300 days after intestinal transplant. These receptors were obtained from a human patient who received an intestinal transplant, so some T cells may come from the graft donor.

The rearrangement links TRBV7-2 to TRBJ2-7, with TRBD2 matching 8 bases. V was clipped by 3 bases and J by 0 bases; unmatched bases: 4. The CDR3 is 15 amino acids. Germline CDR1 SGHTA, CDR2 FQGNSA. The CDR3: CASSFVAGSSYEQYF. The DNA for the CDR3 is TGTGCCAGCAGCTTTGTAGCGGGGAGCTCCTACGAGCAGTACTTC.

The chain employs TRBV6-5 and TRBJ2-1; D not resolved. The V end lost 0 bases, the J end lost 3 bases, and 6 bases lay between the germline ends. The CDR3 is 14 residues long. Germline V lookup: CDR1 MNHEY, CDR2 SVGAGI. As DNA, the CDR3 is TGTGCCAGCAGTTACTCGTTGCGCTACAATGAGCAGTTCTTC. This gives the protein CASSYSLRYNEQFF.

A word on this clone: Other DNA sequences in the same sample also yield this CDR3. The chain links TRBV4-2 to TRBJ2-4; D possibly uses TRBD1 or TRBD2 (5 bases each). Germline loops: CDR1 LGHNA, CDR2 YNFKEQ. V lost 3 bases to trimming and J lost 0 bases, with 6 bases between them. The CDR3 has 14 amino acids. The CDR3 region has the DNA TGTGCCAGCAGCCAGGGGACAGCCAAAAACATTCAGTACTTC. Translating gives CASSQGTAKNIQYF.

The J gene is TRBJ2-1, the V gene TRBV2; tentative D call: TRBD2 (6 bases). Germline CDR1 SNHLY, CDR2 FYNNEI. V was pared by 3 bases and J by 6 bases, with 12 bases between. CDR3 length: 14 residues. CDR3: CASSDGRRVNEQFF. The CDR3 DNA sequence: TGTGCCAGCAGTGATGGGAGGAGAGTCAATGAGCAGTTCTTC. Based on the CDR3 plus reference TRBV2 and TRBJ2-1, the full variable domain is EPEVTQTPSHQVTQMGQEVILRCVPISNHLYFYWYRQILGQKVEFLVSFYNNEISEKSEIFDDQFSVERPDGSNFTLKIRSTKLEDSAMYFCASSDGRRVNEQFFGPGTRLTVL.

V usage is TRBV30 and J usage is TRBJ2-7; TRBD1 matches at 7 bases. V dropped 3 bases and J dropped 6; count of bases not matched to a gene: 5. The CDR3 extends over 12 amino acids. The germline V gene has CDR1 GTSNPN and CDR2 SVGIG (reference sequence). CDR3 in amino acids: CAWRRQGSEQYF. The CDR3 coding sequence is TGTGCCTGGAGGAGACAGGGAAGCGAGCAGTACTTC.

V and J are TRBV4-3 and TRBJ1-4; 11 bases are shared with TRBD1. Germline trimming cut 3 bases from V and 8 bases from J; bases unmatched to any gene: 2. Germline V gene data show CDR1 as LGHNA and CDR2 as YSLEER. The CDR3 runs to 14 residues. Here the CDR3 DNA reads TGCGCCAGCAGCCAGGGACAGGGGGGGGAAAAACTGTTTTTT. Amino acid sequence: CASSQGQGGEKLFF.

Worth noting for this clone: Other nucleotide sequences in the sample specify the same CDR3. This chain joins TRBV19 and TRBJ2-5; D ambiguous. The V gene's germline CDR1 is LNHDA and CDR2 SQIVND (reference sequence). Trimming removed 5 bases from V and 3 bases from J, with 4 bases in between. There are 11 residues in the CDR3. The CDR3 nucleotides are TGTGCCAGTAGTTCGGAAGAGACCCAGTACTTC. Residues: CASSSEETQYF.

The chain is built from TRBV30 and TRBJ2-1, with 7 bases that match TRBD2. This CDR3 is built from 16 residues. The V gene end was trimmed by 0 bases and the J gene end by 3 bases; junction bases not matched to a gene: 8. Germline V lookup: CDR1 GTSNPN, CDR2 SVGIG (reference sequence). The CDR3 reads CAWSVLLGGVYNEQFF. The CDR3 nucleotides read TGTGCCTGGAGTGTACTGTTGGGGGGGGTCTACAATGAGCAGTTCTTC.